The rows below give T cell receptor beta chains drawn from one sample of a study of response to subunit inactivated influenza vaccine. One entry per CDR3 protein, called by TCRdb with MiXCR from the RT-PCR reads. The sample consists of about 520,000 distinct CDR3 sequences, roughly 27% of them appearing once. The specimen comprised CD4+ T cells sorted from PBMCs, sampled roughly 5 days after vaccination. These receptors were obtained from a man aged 50-60 years who received an inactivated influenza vaccine. Both conserved end residues are part of each CDR3. D genes are given only for firm matches. Clone size is given for some rows only: seen once, a few or many times, or a class if the clone is expanded.

V	D	J	size	DNA	CDR3
TRBV7-9	.	TRBJ2-7	.	TGTGCCAGCAGCTCAGGGACATACAACGAGCAGTACTTC	CASSSGTYNEQYF
TRBV12-3/TRBV12-4	TRBD2	TRBJ2-1	.	TGTGCCAGCAGTCCCGGGACTAGCGGGAGGGCCGTATACAATGAGCAGTTCTTC	CASSPGTSGRAVYNEQFF
TRBV5-5	TRBD1	TRBJ1-6	.	TGTGCCAGCAGCGACGGACAGGGGATTTATTCACCCCTCCACTTT	CASSDGQGIYSPLHF
TRBV5-1	.	TRBJ1-2	.	TGCGCCAGCAGCTTGGGTAGGGAAGCTGGCTACACCTTC	CASSLGREAGYTF
TRBV5-1	.	TRBJ2-2	few	TGCGCCAGCAGCTTGAACGGTAACACCGGGGAGCTGTTTTTT	CASSLNGNTGELFF
TRBV5-1	.	TRBJ2-7	few	TGCGCCAGCTTTGACGAGGGTACCTACGAGCAGTACTTC	CASFDEGTYEQYF
TRBV20-1	TRBD1	TRBJ2-5	few	TGCAGTGCTAGTGGTTTGGGACAGGGGGTCCGCCCCCAGTACTTC	CSASGLGQGVRPQYF
TRBV7-2	.	TRBJ1-1	.	TGTGCCAGCAGCTTAGACCCGGGGCGAGGCACTGAAGCTTTCTTT	CASSLDPGRGTEAFF
TRBV4-3	TRBD1	TRBJ2-5	.	TGCGCCAGCAGCCCGGGGGGCGGACAGGGGGTGGAGACCCAGTACTTC	CASSPGGGQGVETQYF
TRBV5-1	.	TRBJ1-1	few	TGCGCCAGCAACCGACAGGATCTGAACACTGAAGCTTTCTTT	CASNRQDLNTEAFF
TRBV6-5	TRBD1	TRBJ1-5	.	TGTGCCAGCAGTTCAATAGGGGGCCGGCAGCCCCAGCATTTT	CASSSIGGRQPQHF
TRBV11-2	.	TRBJ1-3	few	TGTGCCAGCACCCCGCAAACGAGCTCTGGAAACACCATATATTTT	CASTPQTSSGNTIYF
TRBV12-3/TRBV12-4	TRBD1	TRBJ2-5	few	TGTGCCAGCAGCGCCGGGACAGAATCCTTAGAGACCCAGTACTTC	CASSAGTESLETQYF
TRBV19	TRBD1	TRBJ1-5	.	TGTGCCAGTAGCCTGCAGGGGGCTGGCAATCAGCCCCAGCATTTT	CASSLQGAGNQPQHF
TRBV5-1	.	TRBJ1-1	few	TGCGCCAGCAGCTTGGACCAGGTTGGTGAAGCTTTCTTT	CASSLDQVGEAFF
TRBV18	.	TRBJ2-4	.	TGTGCCAGCTCACCGGGAAACATTCAGTACTTC	CASSPGNIQYF
TRBV6-5	TRBD1	TRBJ1-4	.	TGTGCCAGCAGTTACCCCACCCGACAGGGGGCGAGTGAAAAACTGTTTTTT	CASSYPTRQGASEKLFF
TRBV20-1	TRBD1	TRBJ2-3	few	TGCAGTGCTAGAACCAGGACAGGGGGTACAGATACGCAGTATTTT	CSARTRTGGTDTQYF
TRBV20-1	.	TRBJ2-1	few	TGCAGTGCTATTACAGGGTGGGGGGCCAATGAGCAGTTCTTC	CSAITGWGANEQFF
TRBV5-1	.	TRBJ2-7	few	TGCGCCAGCAGCTTGGGCTCAAACTCCTACGAGCAGTACTTC	CASSLGSNSYEQYF
TRBV20-1	TRBD2	TRBJ2-7	.	TGCAGTGCTCGTCCGGGACTAGCGGGAGTTCTCTACGAGCAGTACTTC	CSARPGLAGVLYEQYF
TRBV29-1	.	TRBJ2-5	few	TGCAGCGTTGGGCACAGCTCGGGGGGCATCAAAGAGACCCAGTACTTC	CSVGHSSGGIKETQYF
TRBV5-6	TRBD2	TRBJ2-3	many	TGTGCCAGCAGACCTAGCGGGAGAGGGGATACGCAGTATTTT	CASRPSGRGDTQYF
TRBV2	.	TRBJ2-5	.	TGTGCCAGCAGGGTTGAGACCCAGTACTTC	CASRVETQYF
TRBV7-3	.	TRBJ2-1	few	TGTGCCAGCAGCTTAGATGGCAATGAGCAGTTCTTC	CASSLDGNEQFF
TRBV5-1	TRBD1	TRBJ2-1	.	TGCGCCAGCAGCTTGAGGACTGGGACAGGGGACAATGAGCAGTTCTTC	CASSLRTGTGDNEQFF
TRBV5-1	TRBD2	TRBJ2-1	few	TGCGCCAGCGAGTCTAGCGGGAGCTCCTACAATGAGCAGTTCTTC	CASESSGSSYNEQFF
TRBV5-1	.	TRBJ2-2	few	TGCGCCAGCAGCTTGGAGGTTACGGGCACCGGGGAGCTGTTTTTT	CASSLEVTGTGELFF
TRBV5-1	.	TRBJ2-3	few	TGCGCCAGCAGCTGGGACAACCCCACAGATACGCAGTATTTT	CASSWDNPTDTQYF
TRBV12-3/TRBV12-4	.	TRBJ1-1	many	TGTGCCAGCAGTTTAGGAGGGAGCCCTTTCTTT	CASSLGGSPFF
TRBV3-1	.	TRBJ1-2	few	TGTGCCAGCAGCCAAGGGACAGCCGAAAGCTACACCTTC	CASSQGTAESYTF
TRBV20-1	TRBD2	TRBJ2-7	.	TGCAGTGCTCGGACAGCGGGGGGCCGGGGCGAGCAGTACTTC	CSARTAGGRGEQYF
TRBV20-1	.	TRBJ2-3	few	TGCAGTTTTCTTGAAGGGGGGGGGCTTAGGGATACGCAGTATTTT	CSFLEGGGLRDTQYF
TRBV7-3	.	TRBJ1-1	many	TGTGCCAGCAGCTTAAAAACCAACACTGAAGCTTTCTTT	CASSLKTNTEAFF
TRBV7-2	.	TRBJ2-3	.	TGTGCCAGCAGCAAGGGGCAGGTTACAGATACGCAGTATTTT	CASSKGQVTDTQYF
TRBV29-1	.	TRBJ2-5	.	TGCAGCGTTGACGGGGGGCGGACCCAGTACTTC	CSVDGGRTQYF
TRBV12-3/TRBV12-4	.	TRBJ2-2	.	TGTGCCAGCAGTTCCTCCGGGACCTTCACCGGGGAGCTGTTTTTT	CASSSSGTFTGELFF
TRBV2	.	TRBJ2-2	once	TGTGCCAGCAGTGAACGGAGATTTTCGGCAACCGGGGAGCTGTTTTTT	CASSERRFSATGELFF
TRBV2	.	TRBJ2-2	.	TGTGCCAGAACAGGGCCAGGGAACACCGGGGAGCTGTTTTTT	CARTGPGNTGELFF
TRBV19	.	TRBJ2-1	.	TGTGCCAGTAGTATTGGTGGAGGAATTACCTCCTACAATGAGCAGTTCTTC	CASSIGGGITSYNEQFF
TRBV6-5	.	TRBJ2-5	.	TGTGCCAGCAGTTTGGGACCCAAAGAGACCCAGTACTTC	CASSLGPKETQYF
TRBV27	.	TRBJ2-1	.	TGTGCCAGCAGTTCCGACCTCCGCTCCAATGAGCAGTTCTTC	CASSSDLRSNEQFF
TRBV20-1	TRBD2	TRBJ2-7	.	TGCAGTGCTAGGTCGGGACTAGCGGGAGAGTACTACGAGCAGTACTTC	CSARSGLAGEYYEQYF
TRBV6-5	TRBD2	TRBJ2-7	.	TGTGCCAGCAGTTACTCCCGGGAGGGGTCCTACGAGCAGTACTTC	CASSYSREGSYEQYF
TRBV20-1	.	TRBJ2-3	.	TGCAGTGCTAGAGGCCCGCTGCGATCGGACAGCCCAGATACGCAGTATTTT	CSARGPLRSDSPDTQYF
TRBV12-3/TRBV12-4	TRBD1	TRBJ2-7	.	TGTGCCAGCAGTTTACGGACAGGGCGCTACTCCTACGAGCAGTACTTC	CASSLRTGRYSYEQYF
TRBV5-6	.	TRBJ1-5	few	TGTGCCAGCAGCCCCGGTCTGGGCAATCAGCCCCAGCATTTT	CASSPGLGNQPQHF
TRBV5-6	TRBD1	TRBJ1-4	.	TGTGCCAGCAGCCCACCCATCGGGACAGGGCCTGAAAAACTGTTTTTT	CASSPPIGTGPEKLFF
TRBV5-1	TRBD2	TRBJ2-1	few	TGCGCCAGCAGCTTGGGGGGACTAGCGGAGAGGAATGAGCAGTTCTTC	CASSLGGLAERNEQFF
TRBV20-1	.	TRBJ2-1	few	TGCAGTGCTCAACGCGGGGGCCTCATTGAGCAGTTCTTC	CSAQRGGLIEQFF
TRBV9	TRBD2	TRBJ2-3	.	TGTGCCAGCAGCTCTAGCGGCACCGAAACAGATACGCAGTATTTT	CASSSSGTETDTQYF
TRBV6-1	.	TRBJ2-1	few	TGTGCCAGCAGTGGCCAGGTCCCTTACAATGAGCAGTTCTTC	CASSGQVPYNEQFF
TRBV7-9	.	TRBJ2-2	.	TGTGCCAGCAGCTATTCCGGGACAACCCCCGGGGAGCTGTTTTTT	CASSYSGTTPGELFF
TRBV7-8	TRBD2	TRBJ2-2	.	TGTGCCAGCACCCTAGTAGGGGGGACTAGCGGGATAATAGGCGGGGAGCTGTTTTTT	CASTLVGGTSGIIGGELFF
TRBV9	TRBD2	TRBJ2-7	.	TGTGCCGCAGGGGGGCTAGCGGGATCCTACGAGCAGTACTTC	CAAGGLAGSYEQYF